Below are 13 T cell receptor beta chains sequenced from a single sample in a study of response to subunit inactivated influenza vaccine. TCRdb reprocessed the RT-PCR reads with MiXCR, giving one entry per CDR3 protein. The sample yields 300,000 to 350,000 distinct CDR3 sequences, around a fifth seen once. The sample in question was PBMCs from blood, obtained less than 22 months after vaccination. Source of these receptors: a man in his fifties or sixties who received an inactivated influenza vaccine.

The chain is built from TRBV19 and TRBJ1-2, with unresolved D. The CDR3 runs to 14 residues. Trimming stripped 3 bases from V and 1 base from J, with 9 bases between. Germline lookup yields CDR1 LNHDA and CDR2 SQIVND (reference sequence). The CDR3 DNA reads TGTGCCAGTAGTATCCCACACAGTAACTATGGCTACACCTTC. Protein sequence: CASSIPHSNYGYTF.

This clonotype was seen ten or more times. The chain couples TRBV12-3 or TRBV12-4 to TRBJ1-4; perhaps TRBD1 as D (5 bases). Trimming stripped 2 bases from V and 7 bases from J, with 8 bases between. The CDR3 sequence is 13 residues long. The CDR3, as DNA: TGTGCCAGCAGTTTACGGGGGAGTGAAAAACTGTTTTTT. Translation gives CASSLRGSEKLFF.

This clonotype was detected only a few times. The chain links TRBV25-1 to TRBJ2-7; D gene ambiguous. CDR1 and CDR2 (germline): MGHDK, SYGVNS. CDR3 size: 15 residues. The V gene lost 1 base and the J gene lost 2 bases, with 12 bases spanning the gap. The CDR3 protein is CASSESEVSTYEQYF. The CDR3 DNA sequence: TGTGCCAGCAGTGAATCAGAGGTTTCCACCTACGAGCAGTACTTC.

This clonotype was recorded a few times. The CDR3 sequence: CASSIVGQTYEQYF. The CDR3 DNA is TGTGCCAGTAGTATAGTGGGACAGACCTACGAGCAGTACTTC. This sequence joins TRBV19 and TRBJ2-7; 7 bases are shared with TRBD1. CDR3 size: 14 residues. CDR1 and CDR2 from the germline V gene are LNHDA and SQIVND (reference sequence). J was trimmed by 2 bases and V by 1 base; bases with no gene match: 2.

V usage is TRBV12-3 or TRBV12-4 and J usage is TRBJ2-2; 7 bases fit TRBD1. The CDR3 is 14 residues long. The trim removed 5 bases at V and 7 bases at J, leaving 7 bases unmatched. The chain's CDR3 is CASSGTVGFGELFF. CDR3 nucleotide sequence: TGTGCCAGCAGTGGGACAGTTGGATTCGGGGAGCTGTTTTTT.

In the case of this clonotype: One end of the junction fails to match germline, which may point to a read error. The V call is TRBV18, the J call TRBJ1-1; weak D call: TRBD1 (6 bases). The CDR3 consists of 15 residues. CDR1 and CDR2 (germline): KGHSH, LQKENI. This CDR3 reads CASSRPGGDNTEAFF. The CDR3 coding sequence is TGTGCCAGCTCACGACCTGGGGGGGACAACACAGAAGCTTTCTTT. Full variable domain (rest looked up from reference TRBV18 and TRBJ1-1): NAGVMQNPRHLVRRRGQEARLRCSPMKGHSHVYWYRQLPEEGLKFMVYLQKENIIDESGMPKERFSAEFPKEGPSILRIQQVVRGDSAAYFCASSRPGGDNTEAFFGQGTRLTVV.

The V call is TRBV5-6, the J call TRBJ1-5; no definite D call. Trimming removed 2 bases from V and 5 bases from J, with 5 bases in between. CDR1 SGHDT and CDR2 YYEEEE come from the germline V gene. The CDR3 totals 12 residues. CDR3 in amino acids: CASSFRDQPQHF. Written as DNA, the CDR3 is TGTGCCAGCAGCTTCCGGGATCAGCCCCAGCATTTT.

This clonotype was detected only a few times. The chain is built from TRBV7-9 and TRBJ1-2; D remains ambiguous. This CDR3 comprises 11 residues. The V gene lost 5 bases and the J gene lost 5 bases, with 6 bases spanning the gap. CDR1 SEHNR and CDR2 FQNEAQ come from the germline V gene (reference sequence). Here the CDR3 reads CASSLIYGYTF. The CDR3 coding sequence is TGTGCCAGCAGCCTTATATATGGCTACACCTTC.

This clonotype was seen only a few times. The chain uses TRBV7-2 and TRBJ2-7, with unresolved D. The CDR3 sequence is 12 residues long. Germline CDR1 and CDR2: SGHTA and FQGNSA. Trimming removed 5 bases at V and 0 bases at J, with 5 bases between. The CDR3 sequence is CASSHNSYEQYF. The CDR3 DNA follows: TGTGCCAGCAGCCACAACTCCTACGAGCAGTACTTC.

This clonotype was observed a few times. This chain uses TRBV20-1 with TRBJ2-7, with 15 bases that match TRBD2. The germline V gene has CDR1 DFQATT and CDR2 SNEGSKA (reference sequence). V shed 6 bases and J 5 bases; nucleotides not matched to a gene: 5. The CDR3 totals 14 residues. CDR3 sequence: CSAPGLAGGNEQYF. The CDR3 DNA follows: TGCAGTGCACCGGGACTAGCGGGAGGTAACGAGCAGTACTTC.

This clonotype was seen a few times. The rearrangement uses TRBV27 and TRBJ2-7, with a weak D call TRBD2 (5 bases). V shed 1 base and J shed 5 bases, with 12 bases lying between them. The CDR3 is made up of 14 amino acids. Germline CDR1 is MNHEY and CDR2 is SMNVEV (reference sequence). The CDR3 protein is CASSLWGPSNEQYF. The CDR3 DNA reads as TGTGCCAGCAGTTTATGGGGTCCTAGCAACGAGCAGTACTTC.

This chain connects TRBV7-9 to TRBJ1-2; TRBD1 might be the D (6 bases). The V and J ends lost 5 bases and 6 bases respectively, with 22 bases between them. There are 16 residues in the CDR3. Germline CDR1 SEHNR, CDR2 FQNEAQ (reference sequence). The CDR3 loop reads CASSLGAGIDLDGYTF. In DNA form, the CDR3 reads TGTGCCAGCAGCCTGGGGGCAGGGATTGATTTGGATGGCTACACCTTC.

This clonotype was observed a few times. The chain carries TRBV29-1 and TRBJ2-1; no firm D call. The CDR3 has 12 residues. CDR1 is SQVTM and CDR2 is ANQGSEA in the germline V gene. V lost 4 bases and J 4 bases, leaving 8 bases between the germline ends. CDR3 nucleotides: TGCAGCGTTGTGATCTCGTACAATGAGCAGTTCTTC. It specifies CSVVISYNEQFF.